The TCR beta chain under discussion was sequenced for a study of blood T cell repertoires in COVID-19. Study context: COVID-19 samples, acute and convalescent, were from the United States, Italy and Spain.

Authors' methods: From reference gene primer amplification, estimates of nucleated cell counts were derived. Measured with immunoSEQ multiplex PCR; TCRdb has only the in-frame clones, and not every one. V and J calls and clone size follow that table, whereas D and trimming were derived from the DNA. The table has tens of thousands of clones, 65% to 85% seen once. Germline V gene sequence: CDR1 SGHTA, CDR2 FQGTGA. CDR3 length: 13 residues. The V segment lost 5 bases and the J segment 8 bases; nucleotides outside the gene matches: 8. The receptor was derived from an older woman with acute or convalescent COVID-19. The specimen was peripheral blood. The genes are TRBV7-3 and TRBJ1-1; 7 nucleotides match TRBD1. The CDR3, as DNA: TGTGCCAGCAGCCCCAACAGGGGAAGGGAAGCTTTCTTT. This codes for CASSPNRGREAFF.